The TCR beta chain under discussion was sequenced for a study of T cell changes during pregnancy in multiple sclerosis. Sequencing used immunoSEQ multiplex PCR; TCRdb keeps in-frame clones, though not all of them. The table records roughly 110,000 clones, about 89% of them present only once. The CDR3 has 13 residues. CDR1 and CDR2 (germline): MNHNY, SVGAGI (reference sequence). J gave up 10 bases and V 6 bases, and 11 bases lay outside the gene matches. The sample here was peripheral blood, taken before pregnancy. The receptor comes from a female donor with multiple sclerosis, enrolled in a pregnancy study. The chain couples TRBV6-6 to TRBJ1-1, with TRBD1 identical over 7 bases. CDR3 loop: CASRDDSNRGAFF. In DNA form, the CDR3 reads TGTGCCAGCAGGGATGACTCGAACAGGGGAGCTTTCTTT.